Listed here are 13 T cell receptor beta chains from one sample, sequenced in a study of blood T cell repertoires in COVID-19. Using immunoSEQ multiplex PCR, the repertoire was profiled, and TCRdb retains in-frame clones only, with some absent. Here the sample spans hundreds of thousands of clones, 80% to 90% being singletons. The sequenced sample was peripheral blood. The receptors were gathered from a man between 18 and 29 years old with COVID-19, enrolled during active disease.

The chain joins TRBV7-6 to TRBJ2-5; 11 positions match TRBD1. The V segment lost 5 bases and the J segment 2 bases; nucleotides outside the gene matches: 4. This CDR3 region has 15 residues. Germline V gene lookup returns CDR1 SGHVS and CDR2 FNYEAQ. The CDR3 DNA reads as TGTGCCAGCAGCCCAGGGACAGGGGGACAAGAGACCCAGTACTTC. It translates to CASSPGTGGQETQYF. Together with reference TRBV7-6 and TRBJ2-5, the CDR3 gives the full variable domain: GAGVSQSPRYKVTKRGQDVALRCDPISGHVSLYWYRQALGQGPEFLTYFNYEAQQDKSGLPNDRFSAERPEGSISTLTIQRTEQRDSAMYRCASSPGTGGQETQYFGPGTRLLVL.

The chain employs TRBV29-1 and TRBJ1-1; maybe TRBD1 (5 bases). Germline CDR1 is SQVTM and CDR2 is ANQGSEA. V shed 8 bases and J shed 5 bases, with 15 bases lying between them. This CDR3 comprises 12 residues. CDR3 protein: CSMHRIGTEAFF. For the CDR3, the DNA is TGCAGCATGCACAGGATTGGAACTGAAGCTTTCTTT.

The chain links TRBV15 to TRBJ1-6, with D tentatively TRBD1 (6 bases). The germline CDR1 and CDR2 sequences are LNHNV and YYDKDF (reference sequence). The CDR3 is 17 amino acids. Trimming pared 0 bases from V and 7 bases from J, leaving 16 bases between. The DNA of the CDR3 is TGTGCCACCAGCAGAGATCATGGAGGGGGGGGGAATTCACCCCTCCACTTT. This gives the protein CATSRDHGGGGNSPLHF.

The chain links TRBV4-1 to TRBJ2-3; 7 nucleotides align to TRBD2. From germline, CDR1 is MGHRA and CDR2 YSYEKL. The V and J ends lost 3 bases and 5 bases, in that order; junction bases with no gene match: 5. The CDR3 spans 14 residues. This CDR3 reads CASSQGRAGDTQYF. CDR3 nucleotides: TGCGCCAGCAGCCAGGGGAGGGCGGGAGATACGCAGTATTTT.

This sequence joins TRBV19 and TRBJ1-2; the D is unclear. This CDR3 is 16 amino acids long. The V gene lost 2 bases and the J gene lost 6 bases, with 19 bases spanning the gap. The V gene's germline CDR1 is LNHDA and CDR2 SQIVND (reference sequence). The CDR3 bases are TGTGCCAGTAGTATATCGGGTACAACCACGTGGGATGGCTACACCTTC. Its translation: CASSISGTTTWDGYTF.

The V gene is TRBV7-9, the J gene TRBJ2-7, with D hard to call. V shed 4 bases and J shed 0 bases, with 4 bases lying between them. Germline CDR1 SEHNR, CDR2 FQNEAQ (reference sequence). This CDR3 has 12 amino acids. This chain's CDR3 is CASSSYSYEQYF. For the CDR3, the DNA is TGTGCCAGCAGCTCCTACTCCTACGAGCAGTACTTC.

The chain couples TRBV15 to TRBJ1-2; weak D call: TRBD1 (5 bases). Germline lookup yields CDR1 LNHNV and CDR2 YYDKDF (reference sequence). The CDR3 spans 15 residues. Trimming took 2 bases from V and 5 from J, leaving 15 bases between them. CDR3 coding DNA: TGTGCCACCAGCAGACAAACGGGCAGGGAATATGGCTACACCTTC. Amino acid sequence: CATSRQTGREYGYTF.

The chain links TRBV11-2 to TRBJ2-1, with 10 bases matching TRBD2. The CDR3 covers 19 residues. Trimming cost V 1 base and J 3 bases; bases outside gene matches: 12. The germline gives CDR1 SGHAT, CDR2 FQNNGV. The CDR3 DNA is TGTGCCAGCAGCTTAGGGCTAGCGGGAGTTATTTTCGGCTACAATGAGCAGTTCTTC. It codes for CASSLGLAGVIFGYNEQFF.

The chain has TRBV7-9 and TRBJ2-7; maybe TRBD1 (7 bases). Germline V gene data show CDR1 as SEHNR and CDR2 as FQNEAQ (reference sequence). The length of the CDR3 is 14 residues. V lost 4 bases and J lost 2, with 12 bases in between. CDR3 protein: CASSSRDRTYEQYF. In DNA, the CDR3 is TGTGCCAGCAGCTCGCGGGACAGAACCTACGAGCAGTACTTC.

The chain carries TRBV27 and TRBJ2-3; TRBD2 agrees at 11 bases. V trimming: 1 base; J trimming: 0 bases; junction bases outside the gene matches: 6. Germline V gene sequence: CDR1 MNHEY, CDR2 SMNVEV (reference sequence). This CDR3 contains 18 residues. Here the CDR3 reads CASSLFSGGDSSTDTQYF. Written as DNA, the CDR3 is TGTGCCAGCAGTTTATTTAGCGGGGGGGATTCTAGCACAGATACGCAGTATTTT.

This chain links TRBV13 with TRBJ2-3, with 9 bases lining up with TRBD2. Germline CDR1 reads PRHDT; CDR2 reads FYEKMQ (reference sequence). V gave up 3 bases and J gave up 2 bases; unmatched junction bases: 3. The CDR3 totals 15 residues. The CDR3 region has the DNA TGTGCCAGCAGCTTCGGCGGGAGGGCCACAGATACGCAGTATTTT. Translation gives CASSFGGRATDTQYF.

The gene calls are TRBV19 and TRBJ2-3; D ambiguous. V was clipped by 5 bases and J by 3 bases, with 15 bases between them. Germline loops: CDR1 LNHDA, CDR2 SQIVND (reference sequence). This CDR3 has 15 amino acids. CDR3 sequence (DNA): TGTGCCAGTAGTGGCACCGGGTTTCGAACAGATACGCAGTATTTT. Translating it yields CASSGTGFRTDTQYF.

V gene TRBV3-1 (or the pseudogene TRBV3-2) combines with J gene TRBJ2-7; 8 positions agree with TRBD1. The junction had 6 bases not matched to a gene; V was cut back by 4 bases and J by 1 base. Germline-derived CDR1 and CDR2 are LGHDT and YNNKEL (reference sequence). CDR3 length: 15 amino acids. The CDR3, as DNA: TGTGCCAGCAGCCCCTTTGGGACAGGTTCCTACGAGCAGTACTTC. Residues: CASSPFGTGSYEQYF.